This is a list of T cell receptor beta chains from one sample in a study of T cell responses to AZD1222 COVID-19 vaccine. The data were produced by immunoSEQ multiplex PCR, yet TCRdb's version contains in-frame clones alone and is incomplete. The sample lists some 150,000 clones, around 93% occurring once. Material: peripheral blood, obtained on day 0 of AZD1222 vaccination. Receptors were obtained from an adult in good health. Both conserved end residues are trimmed from each CDR3. Fields, in order: D gene, J gene, V gene, CDR3 protein. D genes are given only for firm matches.

D: -; J: TRBJ2-1; V: TRBV3-1/TRBV3-2; CDR3: ASSILTDEQF
D: -; J: TRBJ1-6; V: TRBV19; CDR3: ASSIDSSYNSPLH
D: -; J: TRBJ2-7; V: TRBV11-2; CDR3: ASSLDLGKTYEQY
D: -; J: TRBJ2-1; V: TRBV2; CDR3: ASSEALVNEQF
D: -; J: TRBJ1-5; V: TRBV5-5; CDR3: ASSSTLPQGGLAQPQH
D: TRBD2; J: TRBJ2-7; V: TRBV2; CDR3: ASSTGPGTSTHEQY
D: TRBD1; J: TRBJ2-7; V: TRBV5-6; CDR3: ASSLEDRDYEQY
D: -; J: TRBJ1-3; V: TRBV19; CDR3: ASSTRWGLHSGNTIY
D: -; J: TRBJ1-1; V: TRBV11-3; CDR3: ASSPGGSNTEAF
D: TRBD1; J: TRBJ2-7; V: TRBV6-2/TRBV6-3; CDR3: ASSPGGDRVNEQY
D: TRBD2; J: TRBJ2-3; V: TRBV4-1; CDR3: ASSRTSGGGSSTDTQY
D: TRBD1; J: TRBJ1-4; V: TRBV5-1; CDR3: ASSFGQGEEKLF
D: -; J: TRBJ2-6; V: TRBV10-3; CDR3: AISESPGAGANVLT
D: TRBD1; J: TRBJ2-7; V: TRBV7-2; CDR3: ASSVRDSNPTVSYEQY
D: -; J: TRBJ1-2; V: TRBV29-1; CDR3: SVFLGEGNGYT
D: -; J: TRBJ1-1; V: TRBV30; CDR3: AWSVGVNTEAF
D: -; J: TRBJ1-1; V: TRBV3-1/TRBV3-2; CDR3: ASSPVAAAEAF
D: -; J: TRBJ1-2; V: TRBV4-3; CDR3: ASSPSRYYGYT
D: TRBD1; J: TRBJ1-1; V: TRBV5-1; CDR3: ASSLRDRRDAEAF